The present T cell receptor (beta chain) was sequenced within a study of blood T cells in healthy people across ages. The use of a sample-barcoded 5' primer and a J-beta primer mix characterized a second PCR of roughly 6 to 11 cycles. In TCRdb, the 5' RACE reads were re-called with MiXCR into one record per CDR3 protein. In the table there are approximately 1.5 million distinct CDR3 sequences, around 35% of which are singletons. Looked up from germline, CDR1 is DFQATT and CDR2 is SNEGSKA (reference sequence). Trimming shortened V by 0 bases and J by 1 base, and 12 bases separated the two germline ends. This CDR3 comprises 15 residues. Only a few counts were recorded for this clonotype.

The sequenced sample consisted of blood. The chain has TRBV20-1 and TRBJ1-2; perhaps TRBD1 as D (6 bases). The TCR comes from a woman between 25 and 40 years old in good health. CDR3 nucleotide sequence: TGCAGTGCTAGAGAGGGCGGACAGTATAACTATGGCTACACCTTC. This gives the protein CSAREGGQYNYGYTF.